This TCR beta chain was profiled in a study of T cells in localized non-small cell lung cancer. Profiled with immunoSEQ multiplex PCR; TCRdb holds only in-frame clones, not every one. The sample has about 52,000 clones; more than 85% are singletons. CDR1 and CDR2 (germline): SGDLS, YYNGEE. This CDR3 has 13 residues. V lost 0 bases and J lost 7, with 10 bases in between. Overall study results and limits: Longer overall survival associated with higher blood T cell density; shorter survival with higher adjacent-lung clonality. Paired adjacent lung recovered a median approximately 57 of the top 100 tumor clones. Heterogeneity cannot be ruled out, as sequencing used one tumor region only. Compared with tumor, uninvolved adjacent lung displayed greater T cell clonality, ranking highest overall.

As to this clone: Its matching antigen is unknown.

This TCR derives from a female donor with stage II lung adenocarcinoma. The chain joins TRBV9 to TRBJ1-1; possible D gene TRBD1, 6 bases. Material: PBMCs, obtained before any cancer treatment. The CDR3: CASSVEQGSEAFF. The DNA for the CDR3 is TGTGCCAGCAGCGTAGAACAGGGTAGTGAAGCTTTCTTT.